The 24 T cell receptor beta chains below come from one sample, sequenced in a study of T cells in localized non-small cell lung cancer. Profiled with immunoSEQ multiplex PCR; TCRdb holds only in-frame clones, not every one. This sample has tens of thousands of clones, with approximately 88% found just once. The material sequenced was peripheral blood, taken before any cancer treatment. Receptors originate from a woman between 35 and 70 years old with stage I lung adenocarcinoma.

This clone was counted only a few times. The chain is built from TRBV5-1 and TRBJ1-2, with 7 bases fitting TRBD1. Germline CDR1 and CDR2: SGHRS and YFSETQ. The CDR3 covers 12 residues. Trimming at V came to 4 bases and at J to 6 bases, leaving 3 bases not matched to a gene. The CDR3 reads CASSVDRDGYTF. In nucleotides, the CDR3 is TGCGCCAGCAGCGTTGACAGGGATGGCTACACCTTC.

The rearrangement joins TRBV28 to TRBJ1-4; weak D call: TRBD1 (6 bases). V gave up 6 bases and J gave up 8 bases, with 25 bases separating them. Per the germline V gene, CDR1 is MDHEN and CDR2 is SYDVKM. The CDR3 is 17 residues long. The CDR3, as DNA: TGTGCCAGCAGCCGGTCCCGGTGGTGGGGGGCAAGAGAAAAACTGTTTTTT. Protein sequence: CASSRSRWWGAREKLFF.

This rearrangement joins TRBV28 to TRBJ1-1; D may be TRBD1 (5 bases). Germline CDR1 and CDR2: MDHEN and SYDVKM. With 5 bases removed from V and 2 bases from J, the gap between germline ends came to 15 bases. The CDR3 is 15 residues long. Here the CDR3 DNA reads TGTGCCAGCAGTCAAACCAGGGTATTAAACACTGAAGCTTTCTTT. Amino acid sequence: CASSQTRVLNTEAFF.

CDR3 sequence: CASTSTGAGANVLTF. CDR3 DNA: TGTGCCAGTACCTCCACAGGGGCTGGGGCCAACGTCCTGACTTTC. This chain joins TRBV19 and TRBJ2-6, with 7 positions matching TRBD1. CDR1 is LNHDA and CDR2 is SQIVND in the germline V gene (reference sequence). This CDR3 region has 15 residues. Unmatched junction bases numbered 5, after V lost 7 bases and J lost 2 bases.

V is TRBV5-6 and J is TRBJ2-7; D is undetermined. Germline V CDR1 and CDR2: SGHDT, YYEEEE. This CDR3 is 11 amino acids long. V was pared by 5 bases and J by 1 base, with 4 bases between. The DNA of the CDR3 is TGTGCCAGCAGTTATTCCTACGAGCAGTACTTC. This codes for CASSYSYEQYF.

This chain connects TRBV9 to TRBJ2-3; unclear D gene. The V gene's germline CDR1 is SGDLS and CDR2 YYNGEE. This CDR3 region has 15 residues. V gave up 0 bases and J gave up 1 base, with 9 bases separating them. CDR3: CASSVEPGRTDTQYF. The CDR3 DNA reads TGTGCCAGCAGCGTAGAGCCAGGACGCACAGATACGCAGTATTTT.

The rearrangement links TRBV30 to TRBJ2-7, with D perhaps TRBD1 (6 bases). Germline V gene data show CDR1 as GTSNPN and CDR2 as SVGIG (reference sequence). This CDR3 has 14 residues. V lost 0 bases, J lost 3 bases, and 12 bases lay in between. CDR3 protein: CAWSVQWTDYEQYF. CDR3 in DNA: TGTGCCTGGAGTGTACAATGGACAGACTACGAGCAGTACTTC. The full variable domain, rest sourced from reference TRBV30 and TRBJ2-7, is SQTIHQWPATLVQPVGSPLSLECTVEGTSNPNLYWYRQAAGRGLQLLFYSVGIGQISSEVPQNLSASRPQDRQFILSSKKLLLSDSGFYLCAWSVQWTDYEQYFGPGTRLTVT.

The table lists this clone with a few counts. The chain is built from TRBV5-5 and TRBJ1-2; D unclear. The CDR3 totals 14 residues. Per germline, CDR1 SGHKS and CDR2 YYEKEE (reference sequence). V dropped 0 bases and J dropped 4 bases, with 10 bases sitting between them. The CDR3 spells CASSLATVVYGYTF. The CDR3 DNA is TGTGCCAGCAGCTTGGCCACGGTGGTCTATGGCTACACCTTC.

The V and J genes are TRBV29-1 and TRBJ1-4; perhaps TRBD1 as D (5 bases). CDR3 length: 12 amino acids. Germline V gene data show CDR1 as SQVTM and CDR2 as ANQGSEA. Trimming removed 7 bases at V and 4 bases at J, with 10 bases between. CDR3 in amino acids: CSATDLNEKLFF. CDR3 sequence (DNA): TGCAGCGCGACAGACCTTAATGAAAAACTGTTTTTT.

The chain links TRBV5-4 to TRBJ2-2, with TRBD1 matching over 7 bases. V was pared by 6 bases and J by 1 base, with 6 bases of the junction left unmatched. Germline CDR1 is SGHNT and CDR2 is YYREEE (reference sequence). This CDR3 is built from 15 residues. CDR3 sequence (DNA): TGTGCCAGCACCGTAGGGGGCCAGAACACCGGGGAGCTGTTTTTT. It translates to CASTVGGQNTGELFF.

V is TRBV7-3 and J is TRBJ2-2; the D is unclear. Germline CDR1 and CDR2: SGHTA and FQGTGA. V gave up 5 bases and J gave up 4 bases, with 14 bases separating them. There are 15 residues in the CDR3. CDR3 in amino acids: CASSPQPRGTGELFF. In nucleotides, the CDR3 is TGTGCCAGCAGCCCCCAGCCTAGAGGCACCGGGGAGCTGTTTTTT. Based on the CDR3 plus reference TRBV7-3 and TRBJ2-2, the full variable domain is GAGVSQTPSNKVTEKGKYVELRCDPISGHTALYWYRQSLGQGPEFLIYFQGTGAADDSGLPNDRFFAVRPEGSVSTLKIQRTERGDSAVYLCASSPQPRGTGELFFGEGSRLTVL.

This clone was counted only a few times. The genes are TRBV6-1 and TRBJ1-1, with D maybe TRBD1 (5 bases). In germline, CDR1 is MNHNS, CDR2 SASEGT. This CDR3 spans 16 amino acids. Trimming removed 1 base from V and 1 base from J, with 13 bases in between. In DNA, the CDR3 is TGTGCCAGCAGTGAAGTACTGTGGGGGGGGAACACTGAAGCTTTCTTT. It is translated as CASSEVLWGGNTEAFF.

The chain links TRBV6-5 to TRBJ1-5; TRBD1 matches 9 bases. The V gene's germline CDR1 is MNHEY and CDR2 SVGAGI. CDR3 length: 15 amino acids. Trimming took 4 bases from V and 8 from J; bases not matched to a gene: 9. The CDR3 sequence is CASSFGDRGTEPQHF. The CDR3 nucleotides read TGTGCCAGCAGTTTCGGCGACAGGGGGACGGAGCCCCAGCATTTT.

The chain recombines TRBV7-3 with TRBJ1-1; D is unclear. Germline CDR1 reads SGHTA; CDR2 reads FQGTGA. V gave up 5 bases and J gave up 1 base, with 11 bases separating them. The CDR3 runs to 14 residues. Here the CDR3 reads CASSPGSGNTEAFF. The CDR3 DNA is TGTGCCAGCAGCCCGGGGAGCGGGAACACTGAAGCTTTCTTT.

The rearrangement uses TRBV6-1 and TRBJ1-6; possible D gene TRBD1, 6 bases. This CDR3 comprises 13 residues. V lost 10 bases, J lost 6 bases, and 13 bases lay in between. CDR1 MNHNS and CDR2 SASEGT come from the germline V gene. CDR3 bases: TGTGCCACCACCGGGACAAGTAATTCACCCCTCCACTTT. The encoded protein is CATTGTSNSPLHF.

The DNA of the CDR3 is TGTGCCAGCAGTTACTCGGAGGGGACCACTGAAGCTTTCTTT. Its protein product is CASSYSEGTTEAFF. V and J are TRBV6-5 and TRBJ1-1, with D perhaps matching TRBD1 (5 bases). Looked up from germline, CDR1 is MNHEY and CDR2 is SVGAGI. The CDR3 is made up of 14 amino acids. Trimming took 0 bases from V and 4 from J, leaving 9 bases between them.

This clone was recorded once. The J gene is TRBJ2-3, the V gene TRBV9; D gene ambiguous. With 4 bases removed from V and 2 bases from J, the gap between germline ends came to 17 bases. The CDR3 runs 16 residues. Germline assignment: CDR1 SGDLS and CDR2 YYNGEE. The CDR3 protein is CASSPTESPSTDTQYF. CDR3 nucleotide sequence: TGTGCCAGCAGCCCGACGGAATCCCCCTCCACAGATACGCAGTATTTT.

The chain employs TRBV6-6 and TRBJ2-5; 9 positions agree with TRBD2. The CDR3 has 13 residues. V gave up 6 bases and J gave up 1 base; unmatched junction bases: 0. Germline CDR1 and CDR2: MNHNY and SVGAGI (reference sequence). In nucleotides, the CDR3 is TGTGCCAGCAGGACTAGCGGCCAAGAGACCCAGTACTTC. Protein product: CASRTSGQETQYF.

The chain has TRBV28 and TRBJ2-5; D call uncertain. The J call could be wrong; TRBJ2-7 is a better fit for the DNA end. There are 16 residues in the CDR3. In germline, CDR1 is MDHEN, CDR2 SYDVKM. The CDR3 DNA reads TGTGCCAGCAGTTTATCGTTTGGTCAGTCCTCCTACGAGCAGTACTTC. This encodes CASSLSFGQSSYEQYF.

The chain couples TRBV4-1 to TRBJ1-2; D might be TRBD1 (5 bases). V lost 1 base and J lost 5, with 14 bases in between. This CDR3 has 15 amino acids. Germline assignment: CDR1 MGHRA and CDR2 YSYEKL. The CDR3 bases are TGCGCCAGCAGCCAAGGATTCGGGACCCTATATGGCTACACCTTC. Translated: CASSQGFGTLYGYTF.

The CDR3 loop is CASSPGPSGGNTIYF. The CDR3 DNA is TGCGCCAGCAGCCCAGGACCGTCGGGGGGCAACACCATATATTTT. This sequence joins TRBV5-1 and TRBJ1-3, with D perhaps matching TRBD1 (6 bases). Trimming stripped 4 bases from V and 7 bases from J, with 18 bases between. The germline CDR1 and CDR2 sequences are SGHRS and YFSETQ. There are 15 residues in the CDR3.

The chain recombines TRBV7-8 with TRBJ2-5, with D perhaps TRBD2 (7 bases). Trimming pared 3 bases from V and 6 bases from J, leaving 20 bases between. This CDR3 has 16 residues. Germline assignment: CDR1 SGHVS and CDR2 FQNEAQ. The CDR3 loop is CASSFTGGDVSKTQYF. DNA of the CDR3: TGTGCCAGCAGCTTCACGGGGGGCGACGTTAGTAAGACCCAGTACTTC.

The chain recombines TRBV9 with TRBJ1-5, with D unclear. This CDR3 spans 17 amino acids. Germline V gives CDR1 SGDLS, CDR2 YYNGEE. The V gene lost 0 bases and the J gene lost 4 bases, with 17 bases spanning the gap. The CDR3 sequence: CASSVASVTGSNQPQHF. In DNA, the CDR3 is TGTGCCAGCAGCGTAGCTTCCGTGACGGGCTCGAATCAGCCCCAGCATTTT.

This sequence joins TRBV6-6 and TRBJ2-1; either TRBD1 or TRBD2 may supply D (5 bases each). The length of the CDR3 is 15 residues. Germline CDR1 and CDR2: MNHNY and SVGAGI (reference sequence). Trimming left V 5 bases short and J 5 bases short, with 16 bases between. Written as DNA, the CDR3 is TGTGCCAGCAGTCCCCTAGGGACCCCCGACAATGAGCAGTTCTTC. Translating it yields CASSPLGTPDNEQFF.